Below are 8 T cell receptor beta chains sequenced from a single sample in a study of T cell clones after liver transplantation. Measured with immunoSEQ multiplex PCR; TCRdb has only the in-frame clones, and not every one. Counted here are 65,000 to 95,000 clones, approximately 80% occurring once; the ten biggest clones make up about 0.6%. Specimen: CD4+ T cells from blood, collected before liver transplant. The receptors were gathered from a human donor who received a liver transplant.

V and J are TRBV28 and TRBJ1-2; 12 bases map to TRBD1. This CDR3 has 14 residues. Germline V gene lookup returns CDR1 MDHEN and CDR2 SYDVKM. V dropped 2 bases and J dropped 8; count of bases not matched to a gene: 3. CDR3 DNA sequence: TGTGCCAGCAGTTTAACTGGGACAGGGGGCGGCTACACCTTC. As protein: CASSLTGTGGGYTF.

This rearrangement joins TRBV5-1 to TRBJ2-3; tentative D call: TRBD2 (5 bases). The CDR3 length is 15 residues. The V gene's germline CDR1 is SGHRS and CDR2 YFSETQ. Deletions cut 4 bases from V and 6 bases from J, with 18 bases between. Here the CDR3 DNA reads TGCGCCAGCAGCACCGGACTTGGGGTGGGGGATACGCAGTATTTT. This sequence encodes CASSTGLGVGDTQYF.

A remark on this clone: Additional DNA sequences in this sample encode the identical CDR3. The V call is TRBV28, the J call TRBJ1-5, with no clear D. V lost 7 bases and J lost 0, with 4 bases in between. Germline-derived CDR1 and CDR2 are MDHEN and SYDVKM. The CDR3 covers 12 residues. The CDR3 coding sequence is TGTGCCAGCACGGATAGCAATCAGCCCCAGCATTTT. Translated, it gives CASTDSNQPQHF.

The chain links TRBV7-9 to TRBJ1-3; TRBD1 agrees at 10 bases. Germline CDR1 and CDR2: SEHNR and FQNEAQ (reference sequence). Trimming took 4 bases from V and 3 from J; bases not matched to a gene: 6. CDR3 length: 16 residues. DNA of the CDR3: TGTGCCAGCAGCTCCTTGGACAGGGGGATTGGAAACACCATATATTTT. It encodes CASSSLDRGIGNTIYF.

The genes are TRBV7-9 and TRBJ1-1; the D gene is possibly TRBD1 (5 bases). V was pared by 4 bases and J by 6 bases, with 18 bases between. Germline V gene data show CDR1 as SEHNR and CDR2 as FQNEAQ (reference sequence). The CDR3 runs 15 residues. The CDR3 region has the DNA TGTGCCAGCAGCTCTGGGGCCTCCCGGCCACCTGAAGCTTTCTTT. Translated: CASSSGASRPPEAFF.

The CDR3 nucleotides read TGTGCCAGCAGCCTACACGGTTCCTACGAGCAGTACTTC. This sequence encodes CASSLHGSYEQYF. The chain recombines TRBV11-2 with TRBJ2-7; no clear D. V dropped 5 bases and J dropped 1 base, with 9 bases sitting between them. Germline V gene lookup returns CDR1 SGHAT and CDR2 FQNNGV. The CDR3 has 13 residues.

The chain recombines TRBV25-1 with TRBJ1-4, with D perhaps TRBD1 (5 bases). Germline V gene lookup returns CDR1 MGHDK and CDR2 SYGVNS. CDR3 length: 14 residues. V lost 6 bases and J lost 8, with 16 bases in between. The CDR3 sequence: CASSIDSVREKLFF. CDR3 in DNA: TGTGCCAGCAGCATCGACAGCGTCCGGGAAAAACTGTTTTTT.

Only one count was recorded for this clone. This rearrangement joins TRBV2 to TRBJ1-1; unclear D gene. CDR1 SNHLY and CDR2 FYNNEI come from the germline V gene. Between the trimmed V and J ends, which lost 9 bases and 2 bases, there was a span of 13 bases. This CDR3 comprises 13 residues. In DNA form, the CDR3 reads TGTGCCAGTCGTGGACCGCCCAACACTGAAGCTTTCTTT. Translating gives CASRGPPNTEAFF.